The following is a TCR beta chain sequence with its context. The data derive from a study of human T cells and chemical hapten exposure. Time point given: pre-sensitization, week 0. Sample treatment: therapeutic diphenylcyclopropenone sensitization with weekly scalp DPC. TCRdb itself ran the RACE reads through MiXCR, one entry per CDR3 protein. The sample consists of nearly 110,000 distinct CDR3 sequences, roughly 12% of them appearing once. The V end was cut by 5 bases, the J end by 0 bases, with 16 bases between. The CDR3 has 16 residues. The material sequenced was whole blood, taken in connection with sensitization to the hapten diphenylcyclopropenone (DPC). This TCR came from a woman aged 45-65 years with alopecia areata. Some clones in this sample may be carry-over from other donors' samples. The chain carries TRBV12-3 or TRBV12-4 and TRBJ1-2; D remains unclear. The CDR3 is CASSRGPLRANYGYTF. CDR3 sequence (DNA): TGTGCCAGCAGTAGAGGCCCCTTACGAGCTAACTATGGCTACACCTTC.